The T cell receptor beta chain under discussion was sequenced for a study of shared clonotypes between healthy human individuals. Study-level information: Aged 18 to 49, the donors were two women and a few men.

Germline-derived CDR1 and CDR2 are ENHRY and SYGVKD. With 2 bases removed from V and 2 bases from J, the gap between germline ends came to 10 bases. The CDR3 has 15 amino acids. The healthy adult donors were HIV-negative and reported no recent acute infections or vaccinations. Profiling relied on immunoSEQ multiplex PCR, and the TCRdb table lists in-frame clones only, not all of them. The data show 2 million to 2.5 million clones, 90% to 97% seen once. With regard to this clone: Its antigen is unidentified.

Study results and limitations: Sampling involved blood alone; tissue repertoires likely differ. Shared across a handful of donors were roughly 5% of the naive CD4 clonotypes.

The chain recombines TRBV10-3 with TRBJ2-1; D gene uncertain. The clonotype was recovered from a man aged 18 to 29 in good health. The sequencing sample was made of naive CD4+ T cells sorted from blood. Subset given: CD45RA+ positively selected. CDR3 in amino acids: CAISESSQTYNEQFF. CDR3 DNA sequence: TGTGCCATCAGTGAGAGCTCCCAGACCTACAATGAGCAGTTCTTC.